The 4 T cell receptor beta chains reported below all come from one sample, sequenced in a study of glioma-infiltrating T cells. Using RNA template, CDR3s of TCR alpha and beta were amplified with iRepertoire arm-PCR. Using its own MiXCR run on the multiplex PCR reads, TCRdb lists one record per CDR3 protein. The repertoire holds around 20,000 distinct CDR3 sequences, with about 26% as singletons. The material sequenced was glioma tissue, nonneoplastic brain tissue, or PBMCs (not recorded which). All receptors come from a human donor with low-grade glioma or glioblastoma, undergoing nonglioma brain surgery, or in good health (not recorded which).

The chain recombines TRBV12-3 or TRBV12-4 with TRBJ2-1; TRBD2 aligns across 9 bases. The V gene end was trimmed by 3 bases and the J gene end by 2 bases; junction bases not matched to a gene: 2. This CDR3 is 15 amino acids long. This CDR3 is CASSFSGGPYNEQFF. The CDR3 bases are TGTGCCAGCAGTTTCAGCGGGGGGCCCTACAATGAGCAGTTCTTC.

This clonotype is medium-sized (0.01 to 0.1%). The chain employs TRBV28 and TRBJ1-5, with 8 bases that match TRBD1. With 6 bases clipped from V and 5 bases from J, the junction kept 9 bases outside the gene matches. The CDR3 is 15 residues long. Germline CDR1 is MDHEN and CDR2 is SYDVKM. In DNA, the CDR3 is TGTGCCAGCAGCTCTGGGACAGGAGATTATCAGCCCCAGCATTTT. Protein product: CASSSGTGDYQPQHF.

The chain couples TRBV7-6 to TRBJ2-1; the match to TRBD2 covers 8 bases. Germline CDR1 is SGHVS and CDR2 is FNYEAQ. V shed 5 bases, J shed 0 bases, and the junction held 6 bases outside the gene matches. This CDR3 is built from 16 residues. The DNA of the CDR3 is TGTGCCAGCAGCCATGTAGCGGGGAGCTCCTACAATGAGCAGTTCTTC. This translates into CASSHVAGSSYNEQFF.

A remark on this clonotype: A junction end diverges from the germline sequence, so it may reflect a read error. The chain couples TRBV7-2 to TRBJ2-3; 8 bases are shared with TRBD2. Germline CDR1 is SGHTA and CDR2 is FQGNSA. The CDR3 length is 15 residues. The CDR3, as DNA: TGTGCCCGCAGCTATAAAGCGGGGGCCACAGATACGCAGTATTTT. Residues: CARSYKAGATDTQYF. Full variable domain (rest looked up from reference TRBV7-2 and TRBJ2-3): GAGVSQSPSNKVTEKGKDVELRCDPISGHTALYWYRQSLGQGLEFLIYFQGNSAPDKSGLPSDRFSAERTGGSVSTLTIQRTQQEDSAVYLCARSYKAGATDTQYFGPGTRLTVL.